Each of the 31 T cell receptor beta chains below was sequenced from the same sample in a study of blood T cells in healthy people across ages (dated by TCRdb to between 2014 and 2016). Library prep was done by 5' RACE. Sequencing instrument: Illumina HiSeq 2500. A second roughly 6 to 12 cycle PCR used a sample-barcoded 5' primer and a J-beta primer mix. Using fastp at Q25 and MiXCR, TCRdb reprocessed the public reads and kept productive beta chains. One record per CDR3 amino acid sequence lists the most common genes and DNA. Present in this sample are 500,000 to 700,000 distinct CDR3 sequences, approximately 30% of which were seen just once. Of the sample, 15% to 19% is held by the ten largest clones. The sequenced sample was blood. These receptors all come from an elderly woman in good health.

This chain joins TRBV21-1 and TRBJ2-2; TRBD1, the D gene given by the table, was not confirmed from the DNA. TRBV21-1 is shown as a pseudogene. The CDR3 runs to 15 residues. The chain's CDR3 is CASSFYRGGPGELFF. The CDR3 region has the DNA TGTGCCAGCAGTTTTTATAGGGGGGGACCCGGGGAGCTGTTTTTT.

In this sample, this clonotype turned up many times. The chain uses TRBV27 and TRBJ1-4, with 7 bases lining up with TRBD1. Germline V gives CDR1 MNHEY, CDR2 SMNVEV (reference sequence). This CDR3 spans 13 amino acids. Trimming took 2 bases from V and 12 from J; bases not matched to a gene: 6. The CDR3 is CASSLRQGDELFF. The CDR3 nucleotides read TGTGCCAGCAGTTTACGGCAGGGGGACGAACTGTTTTTT.

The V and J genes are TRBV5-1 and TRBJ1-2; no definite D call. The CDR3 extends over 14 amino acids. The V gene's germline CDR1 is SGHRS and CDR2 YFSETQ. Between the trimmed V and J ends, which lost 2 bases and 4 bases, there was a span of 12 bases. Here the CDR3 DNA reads TGCGCCAGCAGCTTCGTAGACAAGATCTATGGCTACACCTTC. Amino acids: CASSFVDKIYGYTF.

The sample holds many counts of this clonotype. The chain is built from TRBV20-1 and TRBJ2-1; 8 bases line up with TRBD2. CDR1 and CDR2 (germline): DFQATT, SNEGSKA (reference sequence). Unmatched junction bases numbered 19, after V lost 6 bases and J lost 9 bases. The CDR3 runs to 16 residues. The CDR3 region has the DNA TGCAGTGCCCACCGGAGGACCGGGGGGGGCAGCGGTGAGCAGTTCTTC. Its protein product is CSAHRRTGGGSGEQFF.

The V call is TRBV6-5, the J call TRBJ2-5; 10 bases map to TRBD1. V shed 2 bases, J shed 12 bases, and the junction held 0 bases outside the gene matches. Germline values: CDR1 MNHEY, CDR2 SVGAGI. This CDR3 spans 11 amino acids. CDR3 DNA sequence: TGTGCCAGCAGTTACGGGACAGGGGAGTACTTC. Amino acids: CASSYGTGEYF.

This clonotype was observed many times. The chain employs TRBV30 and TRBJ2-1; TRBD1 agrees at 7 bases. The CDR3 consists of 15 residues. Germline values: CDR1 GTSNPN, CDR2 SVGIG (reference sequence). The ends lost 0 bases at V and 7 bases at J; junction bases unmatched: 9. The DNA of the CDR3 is TGTGCCTGGAGTGTACGAGGGGGCATTGCTAATGAGCAGTTCTTC. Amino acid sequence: CAWSVRGGIANEQFF.

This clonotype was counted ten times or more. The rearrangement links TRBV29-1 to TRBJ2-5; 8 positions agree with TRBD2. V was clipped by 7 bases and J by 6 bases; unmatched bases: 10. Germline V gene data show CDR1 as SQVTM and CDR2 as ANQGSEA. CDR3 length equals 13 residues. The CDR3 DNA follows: TGCAGCGCCGACCGGGGGGGCGGACAGACCCAGTACTTC. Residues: CSADRGGGQTQYF.

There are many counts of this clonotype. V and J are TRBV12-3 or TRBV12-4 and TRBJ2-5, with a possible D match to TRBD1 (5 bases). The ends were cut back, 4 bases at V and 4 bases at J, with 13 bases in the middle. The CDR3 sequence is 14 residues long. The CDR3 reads CASSSTQTVETQYF. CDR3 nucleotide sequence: TGTGCCAGCAGTTCCACACAGACAGTAGAGACCCAGTACTTC.

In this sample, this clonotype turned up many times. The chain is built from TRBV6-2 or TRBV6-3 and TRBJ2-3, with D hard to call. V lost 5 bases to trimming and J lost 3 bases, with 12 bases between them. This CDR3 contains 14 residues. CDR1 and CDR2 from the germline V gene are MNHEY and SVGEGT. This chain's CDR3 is CASSPPPLTDTQYF. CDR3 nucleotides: TGTGCCAGCAGTCCTCCCCCTCTTACAGATACGCAGTATTTT.

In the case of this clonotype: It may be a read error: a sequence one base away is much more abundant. This chain's CDR3 is CSAPPLAGAQETQFF. The DNA for the CDR3 is TGCAGTGCTCCGCCACTAGCGGGAGCCCAAGAGACCCAGTTCTTC. This chain links TRBV20-1 with TRBJ2-1; 11 nucleotides line up with TRBD2. Trimming at V came to 5 bases and at J to 13 bases, leaving 16 bases not matched to a gene. CDR1 is DFQATT and CDR2 is SNEGSKA in the germline V gene (reference sequence). The CDR3 extends over 15 amino acids.

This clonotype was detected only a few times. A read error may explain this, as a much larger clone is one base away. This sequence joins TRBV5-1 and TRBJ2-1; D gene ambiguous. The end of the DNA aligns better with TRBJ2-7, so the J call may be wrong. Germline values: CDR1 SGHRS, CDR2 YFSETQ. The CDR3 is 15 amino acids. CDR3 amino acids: CASSLGRVSYNEQYF. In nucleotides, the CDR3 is TGCGCCAGCAGCTTGGGTCGGGTCTCCTACAATGAGCAGTACTTC.

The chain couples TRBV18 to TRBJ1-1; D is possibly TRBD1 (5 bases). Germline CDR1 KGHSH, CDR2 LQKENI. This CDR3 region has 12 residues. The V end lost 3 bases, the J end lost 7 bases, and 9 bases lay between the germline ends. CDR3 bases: TGTGCCAGCTCACCCCGACAGTTTGAAGCTTTCTTT. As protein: CASSPRQFEAFF.

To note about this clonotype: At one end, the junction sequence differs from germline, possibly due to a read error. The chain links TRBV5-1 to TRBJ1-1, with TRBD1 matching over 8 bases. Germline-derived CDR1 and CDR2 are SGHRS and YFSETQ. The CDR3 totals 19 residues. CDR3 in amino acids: CASSALQGVPNLRNTEAFF. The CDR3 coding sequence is TGCGCCAGCAGCGCCTTACAGGGGGTACCGAACCTCCGGAACACTGAGGCTTTCTTT.

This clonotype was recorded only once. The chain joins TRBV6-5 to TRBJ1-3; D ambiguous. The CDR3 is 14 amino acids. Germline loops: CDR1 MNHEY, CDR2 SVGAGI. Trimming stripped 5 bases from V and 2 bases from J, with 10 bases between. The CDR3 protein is CASSETQAGNTIYF. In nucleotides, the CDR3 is TGTGCCAGCAGTGAGACCCAGGCTGGAAACACCATATATTTT.

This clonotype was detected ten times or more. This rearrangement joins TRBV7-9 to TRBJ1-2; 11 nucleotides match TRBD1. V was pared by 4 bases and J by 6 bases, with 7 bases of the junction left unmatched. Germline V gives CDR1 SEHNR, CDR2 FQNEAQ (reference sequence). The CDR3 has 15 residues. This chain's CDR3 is CASSWWTGGADGYTF. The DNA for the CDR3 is TGTGCCAGCAGCTGGTGGACAGGGGGCGCAGATGGCTACACCTTC.

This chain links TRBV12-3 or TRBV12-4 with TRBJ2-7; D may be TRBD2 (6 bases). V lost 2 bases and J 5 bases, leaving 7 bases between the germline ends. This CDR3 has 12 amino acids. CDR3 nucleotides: TGTGCCAGCAGTTTAAGGAGGGACGAGCAGTACTTC. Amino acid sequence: CASSLRRDEQYF.

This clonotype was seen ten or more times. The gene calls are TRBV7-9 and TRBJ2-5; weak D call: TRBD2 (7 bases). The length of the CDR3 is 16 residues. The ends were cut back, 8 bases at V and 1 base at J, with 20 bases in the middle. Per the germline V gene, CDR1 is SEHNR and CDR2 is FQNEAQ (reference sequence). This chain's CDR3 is CASARDFGGPQETQYF. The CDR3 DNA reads TGTGCCAGCGCCCGGGATTTCGGGGGGCCCCAAGAGACCCAGTACTTC.

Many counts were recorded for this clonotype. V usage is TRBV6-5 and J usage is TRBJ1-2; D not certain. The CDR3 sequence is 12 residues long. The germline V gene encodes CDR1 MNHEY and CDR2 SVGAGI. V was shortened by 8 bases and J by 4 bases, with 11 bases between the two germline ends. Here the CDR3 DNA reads TGTGCCAGCTTTCAAGGAGGCTATGGCTACACCTTC. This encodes CASFQGGYGYTF.

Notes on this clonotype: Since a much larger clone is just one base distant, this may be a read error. The CDR3 sequence: CASSLDLPDYQYF. CDR3 nucleotides: TGTGCCAGCAGCTTAGATCTTCCGGACTACCAGTACTTC. This chain connects TRBV11-2 to TRBJ2-7; weak D call: TRBD2 (6 bases). The CDR3 covers 13 residues. V gave up 0 bases and J gave up 10 bases, with 13 bases separating them. Germline CDR1 reads SGHAT; CDR2 reads FQNNGV.

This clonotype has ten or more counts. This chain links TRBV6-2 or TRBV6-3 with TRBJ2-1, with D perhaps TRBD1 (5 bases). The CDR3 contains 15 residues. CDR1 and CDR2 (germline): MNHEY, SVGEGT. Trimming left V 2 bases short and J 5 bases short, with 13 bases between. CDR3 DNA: TGTGCCAGCAGTTACCCACCCAGGGTCAACAATGAGCAGTTCTTC. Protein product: CASSYPPRVNNEQFF.

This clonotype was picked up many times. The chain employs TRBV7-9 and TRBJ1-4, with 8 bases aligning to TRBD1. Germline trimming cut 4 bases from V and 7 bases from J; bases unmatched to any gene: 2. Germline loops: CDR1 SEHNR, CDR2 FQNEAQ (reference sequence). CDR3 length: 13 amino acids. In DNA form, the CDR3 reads TGTGCCAGCAGCTCGACAGGGGTTGAAAAACTGTTTTTT. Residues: CASSSTGVEKLFF.

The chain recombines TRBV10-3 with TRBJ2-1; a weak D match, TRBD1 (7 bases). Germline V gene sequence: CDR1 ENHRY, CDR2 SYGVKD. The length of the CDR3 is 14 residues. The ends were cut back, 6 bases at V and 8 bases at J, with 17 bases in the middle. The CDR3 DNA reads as TGTGCCATCAGCGCGGGACAGACGGACGATGAGCAGTTCTTC. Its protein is CAISAGQTDDEQFF.

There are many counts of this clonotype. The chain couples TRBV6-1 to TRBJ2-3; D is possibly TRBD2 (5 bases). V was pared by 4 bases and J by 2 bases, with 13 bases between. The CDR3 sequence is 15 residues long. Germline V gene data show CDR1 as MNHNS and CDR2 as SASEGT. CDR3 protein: CASSVRGIYTDTQYF. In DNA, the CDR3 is TGTGCCAGCAGTGTACGAGGGATTTACACAGATACGCAGTATTTT.

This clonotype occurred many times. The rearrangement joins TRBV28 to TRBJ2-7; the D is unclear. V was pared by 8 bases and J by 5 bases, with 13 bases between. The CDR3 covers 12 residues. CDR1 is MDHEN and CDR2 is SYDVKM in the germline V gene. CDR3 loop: CASSKRGNEQYF. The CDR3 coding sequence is TGTGCCAGCTCCAAAAGAGGTAACGAGCAGTACTTC.

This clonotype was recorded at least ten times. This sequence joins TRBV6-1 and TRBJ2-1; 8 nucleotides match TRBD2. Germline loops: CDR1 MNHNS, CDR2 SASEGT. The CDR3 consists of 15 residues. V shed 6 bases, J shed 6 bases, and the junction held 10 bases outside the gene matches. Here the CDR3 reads CASRGPTGGVNEQFF. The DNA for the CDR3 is TGTGCCAGCAGGGGCCCGACGGGGGGGGTCAATGAGCAGTTCTTC.

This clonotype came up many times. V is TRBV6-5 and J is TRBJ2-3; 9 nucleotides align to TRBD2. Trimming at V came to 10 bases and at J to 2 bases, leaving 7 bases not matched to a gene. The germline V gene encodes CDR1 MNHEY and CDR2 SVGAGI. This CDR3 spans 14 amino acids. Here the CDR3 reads CATKRGDITDTQYF. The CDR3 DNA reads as TGTGCCACTAAGCGGGGGGATATCACAGATACGCAGTATTTT.

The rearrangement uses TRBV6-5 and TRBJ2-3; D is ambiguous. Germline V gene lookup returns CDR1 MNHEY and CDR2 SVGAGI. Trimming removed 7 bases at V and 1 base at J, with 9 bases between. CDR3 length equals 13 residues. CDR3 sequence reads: CASNRSGTDTQYF. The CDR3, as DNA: TGTGCCAGCAACCGCAGCGGCACAGATACGCAGTATTTT.

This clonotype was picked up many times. The CDR3 reads CAWSVAGGTYEQYF. The CDR3 region has the DNA TGTGCCTGGAGTGTGGCAGGGGGCACCTACGAGCAGTACTTC. The chain uses TRBV30 and TRBJ2-7; 8 bases align to TRBD1. J lost 2 bases, V lost 0 bases, and 3 bases had no gene match. Germline V lookup: CDR1 GTSNPN, CDR2 SVGIG (reference sequence). The CDR3 has 14 residues.

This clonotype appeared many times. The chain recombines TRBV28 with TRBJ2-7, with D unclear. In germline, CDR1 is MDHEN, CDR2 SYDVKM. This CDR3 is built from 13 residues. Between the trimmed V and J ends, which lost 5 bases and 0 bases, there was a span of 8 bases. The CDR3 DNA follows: TGTGCCAGCAGTCCCCTCGGCTCCTACGAGCAGTACTTC. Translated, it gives CASSPLGSYEQYF.

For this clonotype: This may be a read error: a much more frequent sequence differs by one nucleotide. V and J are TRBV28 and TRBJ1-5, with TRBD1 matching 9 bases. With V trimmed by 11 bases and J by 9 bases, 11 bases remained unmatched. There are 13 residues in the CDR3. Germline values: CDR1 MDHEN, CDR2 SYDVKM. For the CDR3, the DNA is TGTGCCGGTTCGACAGGGGGAGATCGGCCCCAGCATTTT. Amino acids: CAGSTGGDRPQHF.

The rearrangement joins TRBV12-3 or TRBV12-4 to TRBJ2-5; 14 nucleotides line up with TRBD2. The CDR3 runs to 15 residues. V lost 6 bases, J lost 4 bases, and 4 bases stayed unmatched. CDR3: CASRAGLAGVETQYF. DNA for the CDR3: TGTGCCAGCAGAGCGGGACTAGCGGGAGTAGAGACCCAGTACTTC.